The 12 T cell receptor beta chains below come from one sample, sequenced in a study of cytomegalovirus exposure and HLA in healthy donors. Both 60 Vbeta primers and 13 Jbeta primers went into the PCR. Sequenced by immunoSEQ multiplex PCR; TCRdb stores in-frame clones only, minus some. This listing includes 150,000 to 250,000 clones. The sequencing sample was made of PBMCs. These receptors all come from a boy younger than 18 in good health and CMV-seronegative.

The rearrangement joins TRBV25-1 to TRBJ1-5; possibly TRBD1 for D (6 bases). V was clipped by 6 bases and J by 0 bases, with 12 bases between them. The CDR3 totals 15 residues. Germline-derived CDR1 and CDR2 are MGHDK and SYGVNS. CDR3 loop: CASSPKQGSNQPQHF. DNA for the CDR3: TGTGCCAGCAGCCCCAAACAGGGTAGCAATCAGCCCCAGCATTTT.

The gene calls are TRBV11-1 and TRBJ1-1; no clear D gene. CDR3 length: 12 residues. V was pared by 3 bases and J by 4 bases, with 6 bases between. Germline V gives CDR1 SGHAT, CDR2 FQDESV (reference sequence). The DNA for the CDR3 is TGTGCCAGCAGCTTGTACTTCACTGAAGCTTTCTTT. It codes for CASSLYFTEAFF.

The V and J genes are TRBV7-2 and TRBJ2-1; 12 bases fit TRBD2. V was clipped by 5 bases and J by 0 bases; unmatched bases: 8. Looked up from germline, CDR1 is SGHTA and CDR2 is FQGNSA. This CDR3 comprises 18 residues. The chain's CDR3 is CASSPRLAGDPSYNEQFF. The CDR3 DNA reads TGTGCCAGCAGCCCCCGACTAGCGGGGGACCCCTCCTACAATGAGCAGTTCTTC.

The gene calls are TRBV19 and TRBJ1-4, with TRBD1 matching 10 bases. The CDR3 length is 15 residues. CDR1 is LNHDA, CDR2 SQIVND, per germline (reference sequence). V shed 7 bases, J shed 7 bases, and the junction held 9 bases outside the gene matches. The CDR3 is CASNTRQGAREKLFF. The CDR3 DNA reads as TGTGCCAGTAATACAAGACAGGGGGCGCGTGAAAAACTGTTTTTT.

V and J are TRBV7-3 and TRBJ1-1, with unresolved D. The CDR3 length is 14 residues. Trimming shortened V by 1 base and J by 8 bases, and 14 bases separated the two germline ends. CDR1 is SGHTA, CDR2 FQGTGA, per germline. CDR3 amino acids: CASSLRGGPKEAFF. CDR3 nucleotides: TGTGCCAGCAGCTTAAGAGGAGGACCTAAGGAAGCTTTCTTT.

The V gene is TRBV28, the J gene TRBJ1-1; TRBD1 might be the D (6 bases). Trimming cost V 2 bases and J 3 bases, with 22 bases left between them. The CDR3 sequence is 18 residues long. Germline V CDR1 and CDR2: MDHEN, SYDVKM. CDR3 sequence: CASSLLAPGGGSHTEAFF. The CDR3 nucleotides read TGTGCCAGCAGTTTACTGGCACCGGGAGGGGGAAGTCACACTGAAGCTTTCTTT.

The gene calls are TRBV7-9 and TRBJ2-5; D remains ambiguous. Germline V gene lookup returns CDR1 SEHNR and CDR2 FQNEAQ (reference sequence). V lost 1 base and J lost 2, with 11 bases in between. This CDR3 spans 15 amino acids. CDR3 sequence: CASSLVVAEQETQYF. CDR3 sequence (DNA): TGTGCCAGCAGCTTAGTAGTAGCCGAACAAGAGACCCAGTACTTC.

The chain carries TRBV19 and TRBJ1-2, with 10 bases lining up with TRBD1. The V segment lost 5 bases and the J segment 9 bases; nucleotides outside the gene matches: 9. CDR3 length: 14 residues. CDR1 is LNHDA, CDR2 SQIVND, per germline (reference sequence). In DNA form, the CDR3 reads TGTGCCAGTAGTGATGGGACAGGGGTTTTGAGCTACACCTTC. Protein: CASSDGTGVLSYTF.

The chain carries TRBV7-9 and TRBJ2-3, with TRBD1 identical over 8 bases. The CDR3 is 17 amino acids. Germline V CDR1 and CDR2: SEHNR, FQNEAQ (reference sequence). J lost 2 bases, V lost 3 bases, and 10 bases had no gene match. For the CDR3, the DNA is TGTGCCAGCAGCTTTCCCAATGCGACAGGGGTCACAGATACGCAGTATTTT. Translation: CASSFPNATGVTDTQYF.

CDR3 amino acids: CASSFSSAPADEQFF. CDR3 DNA sequence: TGTGCCAGCAGCTTTTCTAGCGCACCCGCGGATGAGCAGTTCTTC. This chain connects TRBV7-9 to TRBJ2-1; D may be TRBD2 (6 bases). The germline V gene has CDR1 SEHNR and CDR2 FQNEAQ (reference sequence). The CDR3 is made up of 15 amino acids. V was cut by 3 bases and J by 8 bases, with 17 bases left in between.

The rearrangement uses TRBV27 and TRBJ1-2; the D gene is possibly TRBD1 (6 bases). The CDR3 is made up of 15 amino acids. In germline, CDR1 is MNHEY, CDR2 SMNVEV (reference sequence). V was clipped by 3 bases and J by 7 bases, with 18 bases between them. CDR3 sequence (DNA): TGTGCCAGCAGTTTGGCACAGGGCCTATCCGGTGGCTACACCTTC. It codes for CASSLAQGLSGGYTF.

The CDR3 nucleotides are TGTGCCAGCAGCGACAAACGGCGGACAGGGGTTGAGGAGACCCAGTACTTC. As protein: CASSDKRRTGVEETQYF. The V and J genes are TRBV7-4 and TRBJ2-5; TRBD1 agrees at 9 bases. The CDR3 extends over 17 amino acids. Germline CDR1 is SGHVT and CDR2 is SQSDAQ. The junction had 15 bases not matched to a gene; V was cut back by 5 bases and J by 5 bases.